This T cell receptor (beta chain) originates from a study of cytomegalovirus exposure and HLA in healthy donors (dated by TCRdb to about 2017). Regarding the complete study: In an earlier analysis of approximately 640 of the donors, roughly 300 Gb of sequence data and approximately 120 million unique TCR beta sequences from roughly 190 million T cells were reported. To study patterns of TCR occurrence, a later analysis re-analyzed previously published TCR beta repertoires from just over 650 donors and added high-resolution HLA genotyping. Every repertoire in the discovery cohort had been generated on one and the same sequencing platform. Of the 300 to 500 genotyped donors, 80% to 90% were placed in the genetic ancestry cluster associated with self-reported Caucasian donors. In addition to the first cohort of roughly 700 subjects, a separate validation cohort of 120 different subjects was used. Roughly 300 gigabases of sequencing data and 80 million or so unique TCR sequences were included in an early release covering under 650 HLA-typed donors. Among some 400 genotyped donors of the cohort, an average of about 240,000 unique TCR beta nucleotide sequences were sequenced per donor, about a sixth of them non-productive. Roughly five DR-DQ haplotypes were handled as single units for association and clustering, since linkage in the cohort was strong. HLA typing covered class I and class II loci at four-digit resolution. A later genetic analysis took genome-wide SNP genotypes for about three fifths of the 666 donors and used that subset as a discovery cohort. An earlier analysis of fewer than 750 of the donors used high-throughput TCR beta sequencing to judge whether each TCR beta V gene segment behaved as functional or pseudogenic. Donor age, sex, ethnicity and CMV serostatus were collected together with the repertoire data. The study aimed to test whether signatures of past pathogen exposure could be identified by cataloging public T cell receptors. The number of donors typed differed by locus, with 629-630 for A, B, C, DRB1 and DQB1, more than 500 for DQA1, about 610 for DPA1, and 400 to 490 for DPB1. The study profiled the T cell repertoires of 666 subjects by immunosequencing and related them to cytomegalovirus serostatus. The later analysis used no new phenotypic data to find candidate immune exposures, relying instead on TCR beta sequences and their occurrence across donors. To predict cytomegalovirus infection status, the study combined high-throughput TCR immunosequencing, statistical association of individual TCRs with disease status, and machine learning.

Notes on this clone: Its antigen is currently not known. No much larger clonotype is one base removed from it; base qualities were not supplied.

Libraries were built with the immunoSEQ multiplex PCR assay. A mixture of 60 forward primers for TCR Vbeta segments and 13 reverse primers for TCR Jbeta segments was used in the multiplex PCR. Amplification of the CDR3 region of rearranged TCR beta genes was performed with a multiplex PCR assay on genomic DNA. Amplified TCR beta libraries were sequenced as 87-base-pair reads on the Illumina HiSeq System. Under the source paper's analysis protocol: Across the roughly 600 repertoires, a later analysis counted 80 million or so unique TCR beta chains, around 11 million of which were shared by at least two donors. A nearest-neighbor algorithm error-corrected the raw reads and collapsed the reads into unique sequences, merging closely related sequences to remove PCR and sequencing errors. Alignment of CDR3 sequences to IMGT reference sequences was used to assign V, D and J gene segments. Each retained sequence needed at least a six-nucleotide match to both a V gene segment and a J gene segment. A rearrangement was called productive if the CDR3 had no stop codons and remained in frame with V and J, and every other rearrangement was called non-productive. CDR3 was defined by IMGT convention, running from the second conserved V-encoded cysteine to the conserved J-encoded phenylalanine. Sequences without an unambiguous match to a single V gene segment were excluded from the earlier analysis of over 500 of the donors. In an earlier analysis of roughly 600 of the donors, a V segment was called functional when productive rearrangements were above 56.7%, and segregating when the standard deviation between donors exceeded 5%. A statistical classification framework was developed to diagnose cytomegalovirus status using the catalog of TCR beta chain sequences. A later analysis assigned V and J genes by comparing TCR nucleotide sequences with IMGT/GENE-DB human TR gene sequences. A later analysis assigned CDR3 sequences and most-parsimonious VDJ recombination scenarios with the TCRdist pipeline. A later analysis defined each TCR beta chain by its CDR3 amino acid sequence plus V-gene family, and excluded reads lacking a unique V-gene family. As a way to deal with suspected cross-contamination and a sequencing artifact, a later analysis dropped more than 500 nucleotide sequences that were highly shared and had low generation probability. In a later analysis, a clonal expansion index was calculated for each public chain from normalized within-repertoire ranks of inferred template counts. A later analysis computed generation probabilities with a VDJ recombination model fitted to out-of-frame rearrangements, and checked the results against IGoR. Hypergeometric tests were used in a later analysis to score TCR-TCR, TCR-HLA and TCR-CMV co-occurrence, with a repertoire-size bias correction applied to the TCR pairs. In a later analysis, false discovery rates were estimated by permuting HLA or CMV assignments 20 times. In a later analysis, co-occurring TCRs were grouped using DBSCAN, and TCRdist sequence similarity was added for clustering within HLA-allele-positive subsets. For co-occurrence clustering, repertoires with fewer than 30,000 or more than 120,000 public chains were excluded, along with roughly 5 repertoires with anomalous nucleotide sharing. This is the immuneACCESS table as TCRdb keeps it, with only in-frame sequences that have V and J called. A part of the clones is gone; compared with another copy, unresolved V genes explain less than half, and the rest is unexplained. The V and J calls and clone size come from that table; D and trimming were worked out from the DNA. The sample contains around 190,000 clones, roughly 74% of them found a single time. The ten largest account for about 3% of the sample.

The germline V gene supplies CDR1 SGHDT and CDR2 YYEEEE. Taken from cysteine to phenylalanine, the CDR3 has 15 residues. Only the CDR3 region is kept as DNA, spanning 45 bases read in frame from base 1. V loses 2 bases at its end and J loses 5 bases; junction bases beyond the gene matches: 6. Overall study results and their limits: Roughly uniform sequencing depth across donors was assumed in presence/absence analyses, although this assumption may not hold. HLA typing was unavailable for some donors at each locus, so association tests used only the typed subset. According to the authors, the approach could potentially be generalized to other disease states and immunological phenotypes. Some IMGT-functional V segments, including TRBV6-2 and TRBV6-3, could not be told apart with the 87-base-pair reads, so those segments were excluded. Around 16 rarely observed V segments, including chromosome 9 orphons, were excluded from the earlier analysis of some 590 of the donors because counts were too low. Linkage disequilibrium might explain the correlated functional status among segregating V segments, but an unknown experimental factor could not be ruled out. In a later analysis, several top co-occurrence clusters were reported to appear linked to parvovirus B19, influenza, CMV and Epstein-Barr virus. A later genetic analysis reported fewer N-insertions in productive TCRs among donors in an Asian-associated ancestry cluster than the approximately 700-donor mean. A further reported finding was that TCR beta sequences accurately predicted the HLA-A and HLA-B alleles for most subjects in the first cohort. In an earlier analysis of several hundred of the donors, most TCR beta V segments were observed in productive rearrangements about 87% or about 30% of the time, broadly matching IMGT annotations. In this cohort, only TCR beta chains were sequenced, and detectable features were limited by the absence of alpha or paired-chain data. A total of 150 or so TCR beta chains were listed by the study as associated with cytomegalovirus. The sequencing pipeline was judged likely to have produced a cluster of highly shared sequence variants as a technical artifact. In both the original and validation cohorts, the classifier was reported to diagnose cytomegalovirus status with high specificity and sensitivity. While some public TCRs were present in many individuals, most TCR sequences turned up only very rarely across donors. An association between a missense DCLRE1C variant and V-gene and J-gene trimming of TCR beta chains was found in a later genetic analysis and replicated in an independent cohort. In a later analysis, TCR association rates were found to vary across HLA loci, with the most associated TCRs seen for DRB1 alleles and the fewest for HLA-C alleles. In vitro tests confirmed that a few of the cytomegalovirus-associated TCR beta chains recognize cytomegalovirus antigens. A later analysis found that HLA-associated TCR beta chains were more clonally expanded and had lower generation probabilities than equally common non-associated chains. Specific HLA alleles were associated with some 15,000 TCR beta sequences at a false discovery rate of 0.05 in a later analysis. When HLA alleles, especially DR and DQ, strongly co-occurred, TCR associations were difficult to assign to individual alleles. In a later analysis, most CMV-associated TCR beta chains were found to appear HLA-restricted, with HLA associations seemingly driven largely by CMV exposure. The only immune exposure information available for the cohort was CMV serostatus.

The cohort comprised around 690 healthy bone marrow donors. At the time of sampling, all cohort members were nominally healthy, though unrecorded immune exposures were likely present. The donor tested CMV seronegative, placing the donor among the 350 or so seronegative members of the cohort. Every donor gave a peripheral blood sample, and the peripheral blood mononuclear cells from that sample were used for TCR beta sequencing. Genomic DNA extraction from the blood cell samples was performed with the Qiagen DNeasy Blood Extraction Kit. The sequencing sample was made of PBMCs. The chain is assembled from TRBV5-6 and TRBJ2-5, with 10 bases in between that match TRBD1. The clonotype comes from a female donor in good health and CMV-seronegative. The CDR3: CASSLPGQGLETQYF. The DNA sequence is TGTGCCAGCAGCTTACCGGGACAGGGGCTGGAGACCCAGTACTTC.